The 9 T cell receptor beta chains below were found in one sample sequenced in a study of blood T cell repertoires in COVID-19. Data came from immunoSEQ multiplex PCR; TCRdb stores just in-frame clones and leaves some out. Of under 150,000 clones detected, 75% to 90% appear once; the ten largest clones hold about 13%. The specimen was peripheral blood. Source of these receptors: a human donor in a cohort sampled during active COVID-19.

This clone was counted once. Other DNA sequences in this specimen translate into the identical CDR3. The chain combines TRBV19 with TRBJ1-4; D may be TRBD1 (5 bases). V lost 2 bases to trimming and J lost 1 base, with 5 bases between them. This CDR3 has 14 residues. From germline, CDR1 is LNHDA and CDR2 SQIVND (reference sequence). Written as DNA, the CDR3 is TGTGCCAGTAGTATACAGGGAACTAATGAAAAACTGTTTTTT. Translated, it gives CASSIQGTNEKLFF.

The rearrangement links TRBV3-1 (or the pseudogene TRBV3-2) to TRBJ1-2; D remains unclear. CDR3 length equals 16 residues. V dropped 0 bases and J dropped 0 bases, with 11 bases sitting between them. The germline V gene encodes CDR1 LGHDT and CDR2 YNNKEL (reference sequence). This chain's CDR3 is CASSQDQPGTNYGYTF. The CDR3 nucleotides are TGTGCCAGCAGCCAAGATCAGCCAGGAACTAACTATGGCTACACCTTC.

The genes are TRBV7-8 and TRBJ2-1; 10 bases agree with TRBD2. Germline CDR1 is SGHVS and CDR2 is FQNEAQ. Trimming cost V 1 base and J 10 bases; bases outside gene matches: 7. The CDR3 extends over 15 amino acids. CDR3 in DNA: TGTGCCAGCAGCTTAGGGGTCCTAGCGGGGGACGAGCAGTTCTTC. Amino acids: CASSLGVLAGDEQFF.

The chain couples TRBV7-2 to TRBJ2-7; TRBD2 matches at 14 bases. The germline gives CDR1 SGHTA, CDR2 FQGNSA. The CDR3 is made up of 16 amino acids. The J segment lost 4 bases and the V segment lost 5 bases, leaving 7 bases of the junction unmatched. The CDR3 region is CASSRTSGGLLYEQYF. The CDR3 nucleotides are TGTGCCAGCAGCCGGACTAGCGGGGGGCTTCTGTACGAGCAGTACTTC.

This chain links TRBV28 with TRBJ1-3; tentative D call: TRBD1 (5 bases). Trimming cost V 0 bases and J 0 bases, with 9 bases left between them. CDR1 is MDHEN, CDR2 SYDVKM, per germline. The CDR3 runs to 16 residues. The CDR3 DNA is TGTGCCAGCAGTTTATGGGGGCTTAGCTCTGGAAACACCATATATTTT. Protein sequence: CASSLWGLSSGNTIYF.

The chain couples TRBV20-1 to TRBJ2-7, with a tentative D call TRBD1 (5 bases). Per germline, CDR1 DFQATT and CDR2 SNEGSKA (reference sequence). The CDR3 runs 13 residues. V lost 3 bases and J 0 bases, leaving 9 bases between the germline ends. CDR3 DNA sequence: TGCAGTGCTAGTAGTGACAGCTCCTACGAGCAGTACTTC. Its protein product is CSASSDSSYEQYF.

The V call is TRBV6-5, the J call TRBJ2-1; 7 bases are shared with TRBD2. The CDR3 contains 13 residues. The germline gives CDR1 MNHEY, CDR2 SVGAGI. The V gene end was trimmed by 6 bases and the J gene end by 5 bases; junction bases not matched to a gene: 4. CDR3 sequence (DNA): TGTGCCAGCAGGCGGGAGCTCGACAATGAGCAGTTCTTC. Translated, it gives CASRRELDNEQFF.

The gene calls are TRBV9 and TRBJ2-1; TRBD2 agrees at 9 bases. Germline V gives CDR1 SGDLS, CDR2 YYNGEE. This CDR3 spans 19 amino acids. The ends lost 0 bases at V and 0 bases at J; junction bases unmatched: 10. This CDR3 is CASSVGTAGGRSSYNEQFF. Written as DNA, the CDR3 is TGTGCCAGCAGCGTAGGAACAGCGGGGGGCCGAAGCTCCTACAATGAGCAGTTCTTC.

The chain carries TRBV28 and TRBJ1-1, with TRBD1 as a possible D gene (5 bases). Trimming stripped 7 bases from V and 4 bases from J, with 13 bases between. From germline, CDR1 is MDHEN and CDR2 SYDVKM. The CDR3 is made up of 13 amino acids. The chain's CDR3 is CASKGGGSTEAFF. The CDR3 region has the DNA TGTGCCAGCAAAGGCGGGGGGAGCACTGAAGCTTTCTTT.